This TCR beta chain is from a study of beta chain features in type 1 diabetes. Turning to the study itself: Researchers looked at 95 million to 140 million sorted cells across all samples.

V was clipped by 2 bases and J by 6 bases; unmatched bases: 10. In germline, CDR1 is MNHEY, CDR2 SMNVEV (reference sequence). The CDR3 covers 16 residues. Notes on this clone: The target antigen is unknown.

General observations from the study: Junctions at VDJ sites from type 1 diabetes patients had fewer insertions and more deletions. The cDNA sequencing approach could over-represent high-TCR-expressing cells. Shortening that was moderate but significant affected the TCRB CDR3s of Type 1 diabetes patients in all four CD4+ subsets.

Expressed TCRB transcripts were sequenced after all isolated RNA was converted to cDNA. Assay used: immunoSEQ multiplex PCR; TCRdb lists only in-frame clones, some missing. The sample contains about 700,000 clones, around an eighth of which appear only once. Sequencing used naive CD4+ T cells from blood. This TCR came from a young man with type 1 diabetes. V is TRBV27 and J is TRBJ1-5; 7 bases fit TRBD1. CDR3 protein: CASSLQGGAGRQPQHF. Written as DNA, the CDR3 is TGTGCCAGCAGTTTACAAGGGGGCGCTGGGCGTCAGCCCCAGCATTTT.